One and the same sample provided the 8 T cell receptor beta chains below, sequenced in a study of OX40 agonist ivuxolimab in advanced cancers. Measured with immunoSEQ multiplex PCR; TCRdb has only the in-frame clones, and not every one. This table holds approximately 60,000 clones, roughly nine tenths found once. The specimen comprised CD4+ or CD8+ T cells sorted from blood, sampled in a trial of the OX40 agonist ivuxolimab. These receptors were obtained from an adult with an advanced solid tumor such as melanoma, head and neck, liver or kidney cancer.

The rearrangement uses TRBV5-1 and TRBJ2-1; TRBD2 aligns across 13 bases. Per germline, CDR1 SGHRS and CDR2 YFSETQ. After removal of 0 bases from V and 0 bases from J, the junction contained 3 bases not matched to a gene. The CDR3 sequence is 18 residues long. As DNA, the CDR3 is TGCGCCAGCAGCTTGGCACTAGCGGGAGGGAGCTCCTACAATGAGCAGTTCTTC. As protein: CASSLALAGGSSYNEQFF.

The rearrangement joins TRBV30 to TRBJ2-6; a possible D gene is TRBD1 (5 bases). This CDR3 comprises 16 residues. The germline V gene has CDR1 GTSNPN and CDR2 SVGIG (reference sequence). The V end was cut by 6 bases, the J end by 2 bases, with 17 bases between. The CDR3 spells CACQIGALAGANVLTF. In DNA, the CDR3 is TGTGCCTGTCAAATAGGGGCCCTCGCTGGGGCCAACGTCCTGACTTTC.

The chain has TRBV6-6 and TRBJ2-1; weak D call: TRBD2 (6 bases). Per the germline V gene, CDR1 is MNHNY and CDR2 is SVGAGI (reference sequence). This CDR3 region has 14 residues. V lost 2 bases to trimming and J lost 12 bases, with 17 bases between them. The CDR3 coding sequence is TGTGCCAGCAGTTACGAATTCCGGGAGACTAGGCAGTTCTTC. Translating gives CASSYEFRETRQFF.

CDR3 amino acids: CASSLDRGDGYTF. CDR3 DNA sequence: TGTGCCAGCAGTTTAGACAGGGGGGACGGCTACACCTTC. The J gene is TRBJ1-2, the V gene TRBV28, with 9 bases that match TRBD1. The length of the CDR3 is 13 residues. Germline V CDR1 and CDR2: MDHEN, SYDVKM. V was pared by 2 bases and J by 8 bases, with 3 bases of the junction left unmatched.

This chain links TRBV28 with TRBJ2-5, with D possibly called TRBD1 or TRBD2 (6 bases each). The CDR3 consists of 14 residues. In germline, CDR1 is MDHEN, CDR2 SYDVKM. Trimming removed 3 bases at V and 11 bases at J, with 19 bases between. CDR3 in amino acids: CASSFTGRWGEQYF. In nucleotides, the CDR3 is TGTGCCAGCAGTTTTACAGGGAGGTGGGGAGAGCAGTACTTC.

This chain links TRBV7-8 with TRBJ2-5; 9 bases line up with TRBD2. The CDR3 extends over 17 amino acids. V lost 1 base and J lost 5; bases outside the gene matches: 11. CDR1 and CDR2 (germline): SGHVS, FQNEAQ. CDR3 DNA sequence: TGTGCCAGCAGCTTAGTGGTAGCGGGAGTAAGTTCGGAGACCCAGTACTTC. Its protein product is CASSLVVAGVSSETQYF.

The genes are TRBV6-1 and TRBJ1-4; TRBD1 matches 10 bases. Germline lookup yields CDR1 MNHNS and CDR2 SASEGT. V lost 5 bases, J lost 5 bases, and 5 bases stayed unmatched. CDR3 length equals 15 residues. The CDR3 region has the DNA TGTGCCAGCAGTACACTGACAGGGGGCAATGAAAAACTGTTTTTT. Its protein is CASSTLTGGNEKLFF.

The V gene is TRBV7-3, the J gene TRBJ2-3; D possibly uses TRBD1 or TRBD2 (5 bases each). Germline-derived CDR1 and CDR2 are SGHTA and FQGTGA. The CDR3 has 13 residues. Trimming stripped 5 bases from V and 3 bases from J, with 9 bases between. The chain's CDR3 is CASSPGSTDTQYF. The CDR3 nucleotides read TGTGCCAGCAGCCCAGGGAGTACAGATACGCAGTATTTT.